The 12 T cell receptor beta chains in this list originate from one sample, sequenced in a study of T cells after yellow fever vaccination. TCRdb used MiXCR to reprocess the 5' RACE reads, holding one entry per CDR3 protein. The sample carries hundreds of thousands of distinct CDR3 sequences, 13% recorded once. The material sequenced was PBMCs, taken on the day of the yellow fever booster vaccination. The receptors stem from a man between 25 and 39 years old who received the YFV17D yellow fever vaccine.

This CDR3 reads CASSKRGTDTGELFF. The CDR3 coding sequence is TGTGCCAGTAGTAAGAGGGGGACAGACACCGGGGAGCTGTTTTTT. V gene TRBV19 combines with J gene TRBJ2-2; 7 nucleotides align to TRBD1. This CDR3 has 15 residues. The V segment lost 4 bases and the J segment 3 bases; nucleotides outside the gene matches: 5. CDR1 and CDR2 from the germline V gene are LNHDA and SQIVND (reference sequence).

This chain joins TRBV24-1 and TRBJ1-2; 11 nucleotides match TRBD1. The CDR3 sequence is 14 residues long. CDR1 is KGHDR and CDR2 is SFDVKD in the germline V gene. V lost 4 bases, J lost 7 bases, and 4 bases stayed unmatched. Here the CDR3 DNA reads TGTGCCACCAGTGACCCGGGACAGGGGGGTGGCTACACCTTC. The encoded protein is CATSDPGQGGGYTF.

This chain links TRBV18 with TRBJ2-7, with 7 bases fitting TRBD2. V trimming: 1 base; J trimming: 6 bases; junction bases outside the gene matches: 6. Germline V CDR1 and CDR2: KGHSH, LQKENI. CDR3 length: 14 amino acids. Here the CDR3 reads CASSPLRENFEQYF. CDR3 nucleotide sequence: TGTGCCAGCTCACCACTGCGGGAGAATTTCGAGCAGTACTTC.

The table lists this clonotype with a few counts. In this CDR3 the conserved last residue, phenylalanine or tryptophan, is missing, so a read error is likely. The DNA is left out, because the CDR3 cannot be placed on it with certainty; the CDR3 is given as TCRdb lists it. The rearrangement joins TRBV23-1 to TRBJ2-3; the D segment call TRBD1 is taken from the table without a DNA check. TRBV23-1 has ORF status, its function being uncertain. The CDR3 contains 12 residues when both ends are counted. The CDR3 loop is CASSPTWYAGAI.

The table lists this clonotype with a few counts. The chain links TRBV20-1 to TRBJ2-3; no clear D. V shed 2 bases and J shed 1 base, with 10 bases lying between them. The germline CDR1 and CDR2 sequences are DFQATT and SNEGSKA (reference sequence). This CDR3 is built from 14 residues. The CDR3 sequence: CSARSLSRTDTQYF. The CDR3 nucleotides are TGCAGTGCTAGATCCCTGTCCCGCACAGATACGCAGTATTTT.

This clonotype was detected ten times or more. V usage is TRBV12-3 or TRBV12-4 and J usage is TRBJ1-1; TRBD1 is a possible D gene (5 bases). V lost 6 bases to trimming and J lost 2 bases, with 10 bases between them. The CDR3 has 13 amino acids. The CDR3 spells CASSAGGNTEAFF. The CDR3 coding sequence is TGTGCCAGCAGCGCCGGGGGAAACACTGAAGCTTTCTTT.

The chain is built from TRBV7-9 and TRBJ2-3; D gene ambiguous. This CDR3 is built from 14 residues. With 5 bases removed from V and 4 bases from J, the gap between germline ends came to 13 bases. The V gene's germline CDR1 is SEHNR and CDR2 FQNEAQ (reference sequence). The CDR3 region is CASSLAESSDTQYF. The DNA for the CDR3 is TGTGCCAGCAGCCTGGCTGAGTCCTCAGATACGCAGTATTTT. Full variable domain (rest looked up from reference TRBV7-9 and TRBJ2-3): DTGVSQNPRHKITKRGQNVTFRCDPISEHNRLYWYRQTLGQGPEFLTYFQNEAQLEKSRLLSDRFSAERPKGSFSTLEIQRTEQGDSAMYLCASSLAESSDTQYFGPGTRLTVL.

There are many counts of this clonotype. The chain employs TRBV12-3 or TRBV12-4 and TRBJ2-1; maybe TRBD1 (5 bases). Trimming took 0 bases from V and 7 from J, leaving 10 bases between them. This CDR3 comprises 14 residues. CDR3: CASSLATRTNEQFF. In DNA, the CDR3 is TGTGCCAGCAGTTTAGCGACAAGGACAAATGAGCAGTTCTTC.

This clonotype was observed a handful of times. The chain combines TRBV20-1 with TRBJ2-1; a weak D match, TRBD2 (7 bases). The V end was cut by 6 bases, the J end by 8 bases, with 11 bases between. Germline CDR1 and CDR2: DFQATT and SNEGSKA (reference sequence). The CDR3 totals 11 residues. The CDR3 spells CSARGGDEQFF. In DNA form, the CDR3 reads TGCAGTGCCAGGGGAGGGGATGAGCAGTTCTTC.

This chain joins TRBV27 and TRBJ1-1, with D possibly TRBD1 on 6 matching bases. In germline, CDR1 is MNHEY, CDR2 SMNVEV (reference sequence). CDR3 length: 13 residues. The V end lost 5 bases, the J end lost 6 bases, and 13 bases lay between the germline ends. The CDR3 reads CASSPSGVPEAFF. Here the CDR3 DNA reads TGTGCCAGCAGTCCGTCAGGGGTCCCTGAAGCTTTCTTT.

The rearrangement joins TRBV11-2 to TRBJ2-7, with 10 bases aligning to TRBD2. The J segment lost 3 bases and the V segment lost 0 bases, leaving 5 bases of the junction unmatched. The CDR3 spans 16 residues. Per the germline V gene, CDR1 is SGHAT and CDR2 is FQNNGV. CDR3 amino acids: CASSLDRSSGSYEQYF. In DNA, the CDR3 is TGTGCCAGCAGCTTAGATCGGTCTAGCGGGAGCTACGAGCAGTACTTC.

This chain connects TRBV27 to TRBJ2-7; 10 bases are shared with TRBD1. The length of the CDR3 is 14 residues. After removal of 4 bases from V and 6 bases from J, the junction contained 6 bases not matched to a gene. Per the germline V gene, CDR1 is MNHEY and CDR2 is SMNVEV (reference sequence). The CDR3 sequence is CASSSGTGAAEQYF. CDR3 in DNA: TGTGCCAGCAGTTCCGGGACAGGGGCTGCCGAGCAGTACTTC.